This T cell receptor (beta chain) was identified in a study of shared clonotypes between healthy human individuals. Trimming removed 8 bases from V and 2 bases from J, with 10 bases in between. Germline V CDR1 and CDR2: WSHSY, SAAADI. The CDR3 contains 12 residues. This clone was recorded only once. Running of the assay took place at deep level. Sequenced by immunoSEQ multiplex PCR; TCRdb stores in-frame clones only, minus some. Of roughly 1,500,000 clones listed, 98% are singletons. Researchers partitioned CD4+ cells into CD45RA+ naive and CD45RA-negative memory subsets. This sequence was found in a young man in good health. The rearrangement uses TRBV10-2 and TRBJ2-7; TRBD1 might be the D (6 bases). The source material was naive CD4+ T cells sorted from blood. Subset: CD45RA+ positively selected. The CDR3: CASHGQPYEQYF. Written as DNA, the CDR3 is TGCGCCAGCCACGGACAGCCCTACGAGCAGTACTTC.